Detailed here is one T cell receptor (beta chain). Antigen unknown. This sample was taken from a study of shared clonotypes between healthy human individuals. Study-wide background: The study used three CD4 naive, three CD4 memory, two CD8 naive and one CD8 memory plate per donor. Study-level results: The low donor count limited represented genetic and exposure-history diversity.

Libraries were prepared by immunoSEQ multiplex PCR; TCRdb keeps only in-frame clonotypes and omits some of them. Among roughly 1,500,000 clones listed, 95% to 99% were seen once. Donors included only healthy HIV-negative adults lacking recent acute infections or vaccinations. Both subsets, CD45RA+ naive and CD45RA-negative memory, were split from the CD4+ cells. Per the germline V gene, CDR1 is LNHNV and CDR2 is YYDKDF (reference sequence). The CDR3 covers 16 residues. Trimming stripped 1 base from V and 0 bases from J, with 10 bases between. The receptor comes from a man aged 30 to 45 in good health. The chain employs TRBV15 and TRBJ2-1, with D hard to call. Material: naive CD4+ T cells sorted from blood. Subset here: CD45RA+ positively selected. The CDR3 protein is CATSRAMRSSYNEQFF. The CDR3 coding sequence is TGTGCCACCAGCAGAGCAATGCGGTCCTCCTACAATGAGCAGTTCTTC.